The 15 T cell receptor beta chains presented below share a single source sample, sequenced in a study of shared clonotypes between healthy human individuals. CD45RO-negative, CCR7-positively selected cells formed the naive CD8 fraction, excluding terminally differentiated effector memory CD45RA+ cells. Using immunoSEQ multiplex PCR, the repertoire was profiled, and TCRdb retains in-frame clones only, with some absent. The sample lists about 2 million clones, about 95% occurring once. The sequencing input was naive CD8+ T cells sorted from blood. The receptors come from a man younger than 35 in good health.

The chain carries TRBV6-5 and TRBJ2-3; D may correspond to TRBD1 or TRBD2 (5 bases each). The CDR3 has 15 residues. The germline CDR1 and CDR2 sequences are MNHEY and SVGAGI. Trimming removed 2 bases at V and 6 bases at J, with 15 bases between. DNA of the CDR3: TGTGCCAGCAGTTACATTAACGGAGAGGGGGATACGCAGTATTTT. As protein: CASSYINGEGDTQYF.

The chain couples TRBV11-2 to TRBJ2-7, with 8 positions matching TRBD1. J gave up 9 bases and V 1 base, and 5 bases lay outside the gene matches. This CDR3 contains 13 residues. The V gene's germline CDR1 is SGHAT and CDR2 FQNNGV. CDR3 in DNA: TGTGCCAGCAGCTTAGGGACAGGGTTTTGGCAGTACTTC. Translating gives CASSLGTGFWQYF.

V is TRBV7-9 and J is TRBJ2-1; the match to TRBD1 covers 7 bases. The CDR3 contains 17 residues. After removal of 10 bases from V and 0 bases from J, the junction contained 15 bases not matched to a gene. Germline V CDR1 and CDR2: SEHNR, FQNEAQ (reference sequence). This CDR3 is CAITGTDLGSSYNEQFF. The CDR3, as DNA: TGTGCCATCACCGGGACAGACCTTGGAAGCTCCTACAATGAGCAGTTCTTC.

The V gene is TRBV14, the J gene TRBJ2-1, with D unclear. Germline-derived CDR1 and CDR2 are SGHDN and FVKESK. This CDR3 is built from 15 residues. Trimming cost V 1 base and J 0 bases, with 7 bases left between them. CDR3 DNA sequence: TGTGCCAGCAGCCAAGTAATGGGCTCCTACAATGAGCAGTTCTTC. Translation: CASSQVMGSYNEQFF.

Here the CDR3 reads CASIYYNEQFF. The DNA for the CDR3 is TGTGCCAGCATCTACTACAATGAGCAGTTCTTC. The chain employs TRBV27 and TRBJ2-1; D call uncertain. Germline CDR1 reads MNHEY; CDR2 reads SMNVEV (reference sequence). Trimming stripped 7 bases from V and 3 bases from J, with 4 bases between. The CDR3 loop spans 11 amino acids.

V usage is TRBV10-2 and J usage is TRBJ2-2, with 7 bases lining up with TRBD2. J lost 3 bases, V lost 2 bases, and 0 bases had no gene match. Germline CDR1 and CDR2: WSHSY and SAAADI. The CDR3 covers 14 residues. CDR3 nucleotide sequence: TGCGCCAGCAGTGAGGCGGGAGACACCGGGGAGCTGTTTTTT. Protein sequence: CASSEAGDTGELFF.

CDR3 DNA sequence: TGTGCCAGCAGCCGGCGGCAATCAGGTGGAGAGACCCAGTACTTC. This gives the protein CASSRRQSGGETQYF. The chain uses TRBV7-8 and TRBJ2-5; D call uncertain. V was clipped by 5 bases and J by 4 bases, with 17 bases between them. The CDR3 runs 15 residues. The germline gives CDR1 SGHVS, CDR2 FQNEAQ. Variable domain in full (rest from reference TRBV7-8 and TRBJ2-5): GAGVSQSPRYKVAKRGQDVALRCDPISGHVSLFWYQQALGQGPEFLTYFQNEAQLDKSGLPSDRFFAERPEGSVSTLKIQRTQQEDSAVYLCASSRRQSGGETQYFGPGTRLLVL.

The rearrangement uses TRBV11-2 and TRBJ2-2; D uncertain. Trimming removed 5 bases from V and 8 bases from J, with 12 bases in between. Germline CDR1 reads SGHAT; CDR2 reads FQNNGV. This CDR3 has 13 residues. The CDR3 sequence is CASSPDGVGELFF. CDR3 sequence (DNA): TGTGCCAGCAGCCCCGACGGCGTAGGGGAGCTGTTTTTT. The complete variable domain, with remaining parts taken from reference TRBV11-2 and TRBJ2-2, reads EAGVAQSPRYKIIEKRQSVAFWCNPISGHATLYWYQQILGQGPKLLIQFQNNGVVDDSQLPKDRFSAERLKGVDSTLKIQPAKLEDSAVYLCASSPDGVGELFFGEGSRLTVL.

The rearrangement joins TRBV27 to TRBJ1-5, with D perhaps matching TRBD1 (5 bases). CDR1 and CDR2 (germline): MNHEY, SMNVEV (reference sequence). CDR3 length: 13 residues. The V and J ends lost 4 bases and 9 bases respectively, with 13 bases between them. CDR3 sequence: CASSWGGWSPQHF. The CDR3 bases are TGTGCCAGCAGTTGGGGGGGTTGGTCGCCCCAGCATTTT.

The chain carries TRBV5-5 and TRBJ2-7; TRBD2 matches at 7 bases. The V segment lost 3 bases and the J segment 2 bases; nucleotides outside the gene matches: 5. The CDR3 is 14 residues long. Germline loops: CDR1 SGHKS, CDR2 YYEKEE (reference sequence). The CDR3 loop is CASSSSRGAYEQYF. The CDR3 bases are TGTGCCAGCAGCTCCTCTCGGGGGGCCTACGAGCAGTACTTC. The full variable domain, rest sourced from reference TRBV5-5 and TRBJ2-7, is DAGVTQSPTHLIKTRGQQVTLRCSPISGHKSVSWYQQVLGQGPQFIFQYYEKEERGRGNFPDRFSARQFPNYSSELNVNALLLGDSALYLCASSSSRGAYEQYFGPGTRLTVT.

The chain couples TRBV27 to TRBJ1-5; no firm D call. Trimming removed 4 bases from V and 2 bases from J, with 18 bases in between. This CDR3 has 17 amino acids. Germline loops: CDR1 MNHEY, CDR2 SMNVEV (reference sequence). The CDR3 DNA is TGTGCCAGCAGTTCCACGATAGGGTACGGGGGCAATCAGCCCCAGCATTTT. It codes for CASSSTIGYGGNQPQHF.

The V gene is TRBV7-9, the J gene TRBJ2-7; no clear D. This CDR3 is 13 amino acids long. The V gene lost 7 bases and the J gene lost 2 bases, with 12 bases spanning the gap. CDR1 is SEHNR and CDR2 is FQNEAQ in the germline V gene (reference sequence). CDR3 nucleotide sequence: TGTGCCAGCACGGTGCTGGGAACCTACGAGCAGTACTTC. Protein sequence: CASTVLGTYEQYF.

The gene calls are TRBV4-3 and TRBJ2-7; 7 bases match TRBD1. Trimming took 2 bases from V and 2 from J; bases not matched to a gene: 15. The CDR3 has 18 amino acids. Germline V gene data show CDR1 as LGHNA and CDR2 as YSLEER. This chain's CDR3 is CASSQQHHGTGAAYEQYF. The CDR3 DNA reads as TGCGCCAGCAGCCAACAACATCACGGAACAGGGGCGGCCTACGAGCAGTACTTC.

V usage is TRBV10-3 and J usage is TRBJ2-7, with a weak D call TRBD2 (5 bases). Germline V gives CDR1 ENHRY, CDR2 SYGVKD. Trimming removed 2 bases at V and 3 bases at J, with 8 bases between. This CDR3 has 13 amino acids. The chain's CDR3 is CAISEIEGYEQYF. The CDR3 bases are TGTGCCATCAGTGAGATCGAGGGCTACGAGCAGTACTTC.

Comments on this clone: The junction does not match germline at one end; this may be a read error. The J gene is TRBJ2-7, the V gene TRBV11-2; tentative D call: TRBD2 (6 bases). CDR1 is SGHAT, CDR2 FQNNGV, per germline. The CDR3 length is 17 residues. The CDR3 DNA is TGTGCCAACAGCTTAGGTCCCGGGACTCCATTTGCCTACGAGCAGTACTTC. The encoded protein is CANSLGPGTPFAYEQYF. Combining the CDR3 with reference TRBV11-2 and TRBJ2-7 gives the whole variable domain EAGVAQSPRYKIIEKRQSVAFWCNPISGHATLYWYQQILGQGPKLLIQFQNNGVVDDSQLPKDRFSAERLKGVDSTLKIQPAKLEDSAVYLCANSLGPGTPFAYEQYFGPGTRLTVT.